What follows describes a single T cell receptor beta chain. Its antigen is currently unknown. This specimen belongs to a study of CD4 T cell repertoires in COVID-19. Study-level points and caveats: Some SARS-CoV-2 clonotypes, between about 6 and 25%, recurred in SARS-CoV and/or HKU1 cultures.

No culture step preceded sequencing of the ex vivo isolated memory T cells. Libraries were prepared by immunoSEQ multiplex PCR; TCRdb keeps only in-frame clonotypes and omits some of them. In the table there are approximately 8,400 clones, approximately 80% of which are singletons. The CDR3 is 16 residues long. Trimming took 6 bases from V and 4 from J; bases not matched to a gene: 11. Germline CDR1 reads SGHTA; CDR2 reads FQGNSA. The sample consisted of effector memory CD4+ T cells from blood, taken before the COVID-19 pandemic. The receptor comes from a human donor who had COVID-19. V usage is TRBV7-2 and J usage is TRBJ2-2, with TRBD2 matching 7 bases. CDR3 amino acids: CASSLTSDPGTGELFF. DNA for the CDR3: TGTGCCAGCAGTCTCACTAGCGACCCCGGCACCGGGGAGCTGTTTTTT.